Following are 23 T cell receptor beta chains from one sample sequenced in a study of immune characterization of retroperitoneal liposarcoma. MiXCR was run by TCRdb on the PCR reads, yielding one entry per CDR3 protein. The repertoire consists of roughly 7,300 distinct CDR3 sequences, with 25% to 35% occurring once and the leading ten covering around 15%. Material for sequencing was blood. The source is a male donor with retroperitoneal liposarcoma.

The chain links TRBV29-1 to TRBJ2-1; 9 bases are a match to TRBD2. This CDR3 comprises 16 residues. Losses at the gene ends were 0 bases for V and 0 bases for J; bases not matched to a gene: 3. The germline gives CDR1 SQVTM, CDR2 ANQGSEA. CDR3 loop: CSVEDRSGGSYNEQFF. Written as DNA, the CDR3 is TGCAGCGTTGAAGATCGTAGCGGGGGCTCCTACAATGAGCAGTTCTTC.

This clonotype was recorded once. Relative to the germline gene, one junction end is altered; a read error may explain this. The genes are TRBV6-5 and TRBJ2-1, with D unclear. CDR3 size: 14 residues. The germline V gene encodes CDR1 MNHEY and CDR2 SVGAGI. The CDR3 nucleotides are TGTGCCAGCAGCGGATGGTCCGCCTACAATGAGGAGTTCTTC. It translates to CASSGWSAYNEEFF.

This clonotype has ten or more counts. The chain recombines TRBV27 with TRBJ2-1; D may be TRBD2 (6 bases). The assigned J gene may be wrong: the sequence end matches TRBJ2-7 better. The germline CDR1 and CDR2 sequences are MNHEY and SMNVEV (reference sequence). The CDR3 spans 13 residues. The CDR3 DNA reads TGTGCCAGCAGTTTGACGGAGGGGCACGAGCAGTACTTC. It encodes CASSLTEGHEQYF.

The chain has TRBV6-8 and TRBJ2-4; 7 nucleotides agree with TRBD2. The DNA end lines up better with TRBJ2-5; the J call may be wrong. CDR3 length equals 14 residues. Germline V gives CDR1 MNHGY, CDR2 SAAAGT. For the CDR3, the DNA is TGTGCCAGCAGTTACCAGGGACTAACAGAGACCCAGTACTTC. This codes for CASSYQGLTETQYF.

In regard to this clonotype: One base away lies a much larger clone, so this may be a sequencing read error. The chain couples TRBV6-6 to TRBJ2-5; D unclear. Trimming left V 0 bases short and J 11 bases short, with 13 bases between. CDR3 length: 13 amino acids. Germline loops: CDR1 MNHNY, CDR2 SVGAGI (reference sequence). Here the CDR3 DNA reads TGTGCCAGCAGTTACTCGATGGGGTACGGGCAGTACTTC. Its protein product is CASSYSMGYGQYF.

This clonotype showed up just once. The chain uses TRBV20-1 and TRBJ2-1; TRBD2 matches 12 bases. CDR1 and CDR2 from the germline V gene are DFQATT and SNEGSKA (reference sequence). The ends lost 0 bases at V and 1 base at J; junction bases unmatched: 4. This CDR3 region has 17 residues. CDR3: CSARDLTSGSSYNEQFF. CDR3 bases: TGCAGTGCTAGAGATCTGACTAGCGGGAGTTCCTACAATGAGCAGTTCTTC.

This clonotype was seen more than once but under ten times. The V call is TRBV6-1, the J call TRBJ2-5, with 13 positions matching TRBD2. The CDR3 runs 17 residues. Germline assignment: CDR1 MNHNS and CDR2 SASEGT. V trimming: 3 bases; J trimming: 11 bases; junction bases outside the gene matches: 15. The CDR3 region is CASSDLRSLLAGGPQYF. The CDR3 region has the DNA TGTGCCAGCAGTGATCTACGGTCGTTACTAGCGGGAGGGCCACAGTACTTC.

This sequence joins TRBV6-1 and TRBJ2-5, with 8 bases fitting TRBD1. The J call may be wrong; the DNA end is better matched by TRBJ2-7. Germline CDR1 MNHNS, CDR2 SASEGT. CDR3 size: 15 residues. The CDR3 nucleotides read TGTGCCAGCAGTTCCCCGGTAGGACAGGGCTACGAGCAGTACTTC. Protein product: CASSSPVGQGYEQYF.

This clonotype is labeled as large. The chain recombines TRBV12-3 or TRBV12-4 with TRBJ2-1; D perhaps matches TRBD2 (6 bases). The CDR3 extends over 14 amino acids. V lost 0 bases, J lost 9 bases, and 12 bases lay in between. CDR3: CASSLAGGGIEQFF. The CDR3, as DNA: TGTGCCAGCAGTTTAGCGGGAGGTGGTATTGAGCAGTTCTTC.

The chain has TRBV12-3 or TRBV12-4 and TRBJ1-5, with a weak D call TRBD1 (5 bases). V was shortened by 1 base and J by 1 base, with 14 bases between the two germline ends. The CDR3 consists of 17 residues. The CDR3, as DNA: TGTGCCAGCAGTTTAGGTTTCGTTGGGGCGAGCAATCAGCCCCAGCATTTT. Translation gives CASSLGFVGASNQPQHF.

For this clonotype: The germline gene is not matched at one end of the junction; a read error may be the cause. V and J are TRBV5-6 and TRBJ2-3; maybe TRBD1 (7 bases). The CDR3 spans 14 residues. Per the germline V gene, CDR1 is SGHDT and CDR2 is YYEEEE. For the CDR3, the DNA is TGTGCCAGCAGCTCGACAGGGACTTACAATGAGCAGTACTTT. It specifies CASSSTGTYNEQYF.

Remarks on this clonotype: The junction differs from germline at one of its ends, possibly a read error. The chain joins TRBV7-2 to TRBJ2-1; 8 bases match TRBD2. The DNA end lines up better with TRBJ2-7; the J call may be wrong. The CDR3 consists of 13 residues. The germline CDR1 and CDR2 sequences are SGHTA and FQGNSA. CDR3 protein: CASSLAGYNEQYF. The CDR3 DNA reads TGTGCCAGCAGCCTAGCGGGTTACAATGAGCAGTACTTC.

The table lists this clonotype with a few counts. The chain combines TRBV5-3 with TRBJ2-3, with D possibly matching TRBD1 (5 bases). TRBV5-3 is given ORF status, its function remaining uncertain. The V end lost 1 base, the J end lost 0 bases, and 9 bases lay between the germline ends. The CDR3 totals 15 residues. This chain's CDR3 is CARSLIRDSTDTQYF. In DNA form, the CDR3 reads TGTGCCAGAAGCTTGATCAGGGATAGCACAGATACGCAGTATTTT.

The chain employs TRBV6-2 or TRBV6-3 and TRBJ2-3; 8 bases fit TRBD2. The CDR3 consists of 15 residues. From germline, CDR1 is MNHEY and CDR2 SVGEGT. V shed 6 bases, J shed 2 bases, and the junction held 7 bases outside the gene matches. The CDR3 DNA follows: TGTGCCAGCAGGGGTGGAGCGGGAGCCACAGATACGCAGTATTTT. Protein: CASRGGAGATDTQYF.

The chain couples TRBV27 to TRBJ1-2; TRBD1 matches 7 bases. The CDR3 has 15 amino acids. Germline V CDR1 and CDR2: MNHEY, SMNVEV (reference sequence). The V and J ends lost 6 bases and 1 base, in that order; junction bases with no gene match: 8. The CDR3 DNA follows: TGTGCCAGCAGCTCAACAGGGGCCATTAACTATGGCTACACCTTC. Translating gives CASSSTGAINYGYTF.

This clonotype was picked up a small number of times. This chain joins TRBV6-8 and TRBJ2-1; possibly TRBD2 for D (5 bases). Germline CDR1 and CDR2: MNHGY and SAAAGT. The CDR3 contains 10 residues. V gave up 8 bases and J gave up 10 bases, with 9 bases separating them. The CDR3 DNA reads TGTGCCAGCGGGCAGCGGGAGCAGTTCTTC. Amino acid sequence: CASGQREQFF.

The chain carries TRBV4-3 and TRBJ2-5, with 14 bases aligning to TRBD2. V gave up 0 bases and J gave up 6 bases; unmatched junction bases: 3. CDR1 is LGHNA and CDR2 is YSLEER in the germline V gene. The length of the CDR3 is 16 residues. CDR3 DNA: TGCGCCAGCAGCCAAGATGGGACTAGCGGGAGAAAGACCCAGTACTTC. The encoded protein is CASSQDGTSGRKTQYF.

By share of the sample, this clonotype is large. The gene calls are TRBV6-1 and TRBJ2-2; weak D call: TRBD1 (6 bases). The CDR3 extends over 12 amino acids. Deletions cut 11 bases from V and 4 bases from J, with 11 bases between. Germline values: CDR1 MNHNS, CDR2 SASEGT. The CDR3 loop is CAGYRVTGELFF. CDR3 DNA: TGTGCCGGTTACAGGGTCACCGGGGAGCTGTTTTTT.

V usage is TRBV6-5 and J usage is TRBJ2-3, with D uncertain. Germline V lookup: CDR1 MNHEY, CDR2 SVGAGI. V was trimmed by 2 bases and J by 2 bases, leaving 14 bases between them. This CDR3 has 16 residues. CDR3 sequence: CASSYMRNIATDTQYF. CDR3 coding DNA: TGTGCCAGCAGTTACATGCGGAACATCGCCACAGATACGCAGTATTTT.

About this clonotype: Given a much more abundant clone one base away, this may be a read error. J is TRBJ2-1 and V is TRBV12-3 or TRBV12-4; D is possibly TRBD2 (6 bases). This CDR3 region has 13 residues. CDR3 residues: CASSADWGDERFF. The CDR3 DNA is TGTGCCAGCAGTGCGGACTGGGGGGATGAGCGGTTCTTC.

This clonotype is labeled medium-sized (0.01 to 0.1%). CDR3 sequence reads: CASSDDTGLNEQFF. The CDR3 DNA sequence: TGTGCCAGCAGTGACGACACCGGGCTCAACGAGCAGTTCTTC. The chain couples TRBV6-1 to TRBJ2-1; D is ambiguous. Germline-derived CDR1 and CDR2 are MNHNS and SASEGT. CDR3 size: 14 residues. Trimming took off 3 bases at V and 10 bases at J, with 16 bases between the two ends.

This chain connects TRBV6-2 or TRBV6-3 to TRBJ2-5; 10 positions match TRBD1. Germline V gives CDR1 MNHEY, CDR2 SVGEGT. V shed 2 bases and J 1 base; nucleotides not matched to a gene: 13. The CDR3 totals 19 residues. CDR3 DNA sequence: TGTGCCAGCAGTTACGGCGGCCGACAGGGGGCTGCAGTCCAAGAGACCCAGTACTTC. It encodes CASSYGGRQGAAVQETQYF.

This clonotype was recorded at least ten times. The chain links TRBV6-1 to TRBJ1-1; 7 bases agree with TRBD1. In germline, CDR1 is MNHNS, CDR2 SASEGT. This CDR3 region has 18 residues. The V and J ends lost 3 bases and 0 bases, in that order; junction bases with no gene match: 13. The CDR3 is CASSEGANWDSLNTEAFF. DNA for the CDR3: TGTGCCAGCAGTGAGGGGGCCAACTGGGACAGCCTGAACACTGAAGCTTTCTTT.